The rows below give T cell receptor beta chains drawn from one sample of a study of shared clonotypes between healthy human individuals. Produced via immunoSEQ multiplex PCR; TCRdb's table is partial and in-frame only. The sample contains approximately 2.1 million clones, 80% to 95% of which appear only once. Sequenced sample: naive CD4+ T cells from PBMCs. The receptors shown here come from a young man in good health. Some clones in this sample may be carry-over from other donors' samples. Both conserved end residues are part of each CDR3. Each record gives: V gene, J gene, D gene, clone size, CDR3 protein, CDR3 DNA. D genes are given only for firm matches. Size is omitted from some rows. Given values are once, few, many or a class for expanded clones.

>TRBV5-1|TRBJ1-5|-|once
CASSLVTGHQPQHF
TGCGCCAGCAGCTTGGTTACAGGGCATCAGCCCCAGCATTTT
>TRBV2|TRBJ2-7|TRBD2|-
CASSAIAGGPNEQYF
TGTGCCAGCAGCGCCATAGCGGGAGGGCCCAACGAGCAGTACTTC
>TRBV19|TRBJ2-5|TRBD2|-
CASSIGRASGRALGETQYF
TGTGCCAGTAGTATAGGGAGAGCTAGCGGGAGGGCCTTGGGGGAGACCCAGTACTTC
>TRBV27|TRBJ2-1|TRBD2|-
CASSSLAGVHYNEQFF
TGTGCCAGCAGTTCCTTAGCGGGAGTACACTACAATGAGCAGTTCTTC
>TRBV11-1|TRBJ2-5|-|-
CASSLARGSQKETQYF
TGTGCCAGCAGCTTAGCTCGAGGCAGCCAGAAAGAGACCCAGTACTTC
>TRBV18|TRBJ2-5|TRBD2|-
CASSPGGSGEETQYF
TGTGCCAGCTCACCCGGCGGTAGCGGGGAAGAGACCCAGTACTTC
>TRBV18|TRBJ1-1|TRBD1|-
CASSKTGQDTEAFF
TGTGCCAGCTCAAAGACAGGGCAGGACACTGAAGCTTTCTTT
>TRBV11-3|TRBJ2-7|TRBD2|-
CASSHGTSGSDEQYF
TGTGCCAGCAGCCACGGGACTAGCGGGAGCGACGAGCAGTACTTC
>TRBV4-2|TRBJ1-1|-|-
CASSQLGAFNPAFF
TGTGCCAGCAGCCAGTTAGGGGCCTTCAATCCCGCTTTCTTT
>TRBV11-2|TRBJ2-1|TRBD2|-
CASSRRTSGYYNEQFF
TGTGCCAGCAGCCGCAGGACTAGCGGTTACTACAATGAGCAGTTCTTC
>TRBV7-8|TRBJ1-1|-|-
CASSLSRGVNTEAFF
TGTGCCAGCAGCTTATCACGGGGCGTGAACACTGAAGCTTTCTTT
>TRBV28|TRBJ2-3|TRBD1|-
CASSPTRIRDRAIDTQYF
TGTGCCAGCAGTCCAACACGGATCCGGGACAGGGCGATAGATACGCAGTATTTT
>TRBV10-1|TRBJ2-7|TRBD1|-
CASSADRVREQYF
TGCGCCAGCAGTGCTGACAGGGTGCGGGAGCAGTACTTC
>TRBV5-1|TRBJ1-1|-|-
CASSFERGGTEAFF
TGCGCCAGCAGCTTTGAACGGGGGGGCACTGAAGCTTTCTTT
>TRBV4-3|TRBJ1-1|TRBD1|-
CASSRTGVGTEAFF
TGCGCCAGCAGCCGGACAGGGGTTGGTACTGAAGCTTTCTTT
>TRBV7-9|TRBJ2-3|-|-
CAHTREGADTQYF
TGTGCCCACACCCGGGAAGGGGCAGATACGCAGTATTTT
>TRBV7-2|TRBJ2-4|-|once
CASSRPPGAVNIQYF
TGTGCCAGCAGCCGACCACCGGGGGCTGTGAACATTCAGTACTTC
>TRBV15|TRBJ2-6|-|-
CATSRKGAGALSGANVLTF
TGTGCCACCAGCCGGAAGGGTGCAGGAGCTCTCTCTGGGGCCAACGTCCTGACTTTC
>TRBV4-1|TRBJ2-3|-|-
CASSRSGPSTDTQYF
TGCGCCAGCAGCCGGAGCGGGCCGAGCACAGATACGCAGTATTTT
>TRBV5-1|TRBJ1-1|TRBD1|-
CASSPAGTGGTYTEAFF
TGCGCCAGCAGCCCGGCCGGGACAGGGGGCACGTACACTGAAGCTTTCTTT
>TRBV29-1|TRBJ2-7|-|once
CSVIRNYEQYF
TGCAGCGTTATCAGGAACTACGAGCAGTACTTC
>TRBV28|TRBJ1-1|-|-
CASTLDSRLNTEAFF
TGTGCCAGCACCCTGGACAGCCGACTGAACACTGAAGCTTTCTTT